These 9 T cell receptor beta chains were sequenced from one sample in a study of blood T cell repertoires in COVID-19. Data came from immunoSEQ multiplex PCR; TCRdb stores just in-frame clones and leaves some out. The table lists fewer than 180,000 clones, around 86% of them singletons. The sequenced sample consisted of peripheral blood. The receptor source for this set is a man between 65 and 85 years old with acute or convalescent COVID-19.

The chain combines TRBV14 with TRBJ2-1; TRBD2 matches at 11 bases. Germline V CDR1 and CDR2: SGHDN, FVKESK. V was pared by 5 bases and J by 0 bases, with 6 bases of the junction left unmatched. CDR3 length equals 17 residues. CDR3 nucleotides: TGTGCCAGCAGCACCGGGACTAGCGGCCGCTCCTACAATGAGCAGTTCTTC. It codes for CASSTGTSGRSYNEQFF.

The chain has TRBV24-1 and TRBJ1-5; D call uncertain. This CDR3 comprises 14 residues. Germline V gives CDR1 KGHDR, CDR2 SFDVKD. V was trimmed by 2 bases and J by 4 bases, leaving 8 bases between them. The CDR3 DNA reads TGTGCCACCAGTGATTCGAGGGTTAATCAGCCCCAGCATTTT. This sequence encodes CATSDSRVNQPQHF.

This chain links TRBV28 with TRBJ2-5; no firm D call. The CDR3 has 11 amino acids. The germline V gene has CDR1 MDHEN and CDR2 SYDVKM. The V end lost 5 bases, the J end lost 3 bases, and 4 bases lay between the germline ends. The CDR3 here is CASSPEETQYF. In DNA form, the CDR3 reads TGTGCCAGCAGTCCAGAAGAGACCCAGTACTTC. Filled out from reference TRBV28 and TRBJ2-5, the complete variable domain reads DVKVTQSSRYLVKRTGEKVFLECVQDMDHENMFWYRQDPGLGLRLIYFSYDVKMKEKGDIPEGYSVSREKKERFSLILESASTNQTSMYLCASSPEETQYFGPGTRLLVL.

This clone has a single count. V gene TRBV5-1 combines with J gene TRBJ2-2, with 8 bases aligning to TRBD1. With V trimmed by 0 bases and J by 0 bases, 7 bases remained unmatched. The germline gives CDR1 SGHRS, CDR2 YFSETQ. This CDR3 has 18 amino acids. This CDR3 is CASSLDPGGAPNTGELFF. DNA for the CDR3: TGCGCCAGCAGCTTGGATCCAGGGGGCGCCCCGAACACCGGGGAGCTGTTTTTT.

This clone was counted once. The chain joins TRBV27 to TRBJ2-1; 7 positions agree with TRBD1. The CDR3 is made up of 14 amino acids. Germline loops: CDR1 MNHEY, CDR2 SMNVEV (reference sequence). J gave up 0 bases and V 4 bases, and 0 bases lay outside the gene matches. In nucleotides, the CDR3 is TGTGCCAGCAGTTACAGGGGCTCCTACAATGAGCAGTTCTTC. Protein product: CASSYRGSYNEQFF.

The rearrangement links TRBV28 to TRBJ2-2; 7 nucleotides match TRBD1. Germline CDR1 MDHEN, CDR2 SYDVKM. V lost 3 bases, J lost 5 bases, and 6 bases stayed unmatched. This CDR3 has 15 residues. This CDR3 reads CASSLLGQQTGELFF. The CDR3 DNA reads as TGTGCCAGCAGTTTGTTGGGACAGCAGACCGGGGAGCTGTTTTTT.

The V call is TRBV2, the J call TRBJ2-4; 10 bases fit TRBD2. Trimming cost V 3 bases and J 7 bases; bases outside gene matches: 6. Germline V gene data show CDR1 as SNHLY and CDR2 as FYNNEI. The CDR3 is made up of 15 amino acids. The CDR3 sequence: CASSDLAGELNIQYF. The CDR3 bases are TGTGCCAGCAGTGATCTAGCGGGAGAACTGAACATTCAGTACTTC.

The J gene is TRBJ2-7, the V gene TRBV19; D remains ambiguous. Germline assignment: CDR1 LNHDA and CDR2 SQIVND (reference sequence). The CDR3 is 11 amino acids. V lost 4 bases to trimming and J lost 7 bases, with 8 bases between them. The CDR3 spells CASSTGAEQYF. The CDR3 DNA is TGTGCCAGTAGTACTGGAGCTGAGCAGTACTTC.

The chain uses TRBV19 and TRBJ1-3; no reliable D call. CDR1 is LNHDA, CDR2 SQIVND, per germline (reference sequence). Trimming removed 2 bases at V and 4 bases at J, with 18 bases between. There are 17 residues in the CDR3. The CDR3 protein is CASSILLPRHAGNTIYF. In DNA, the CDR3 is TGTGCCAGTAGTATACTCCTGCCTCGACACGCGGGAAACACCATATATTTT.